This TCR beta chain came from a study of CD8 T cells in Susac syndrome. General study results and limits: The study's TCR sequencing and HLA analysis covered a relatively small number of individuals, and the study acknowledged this.

Germline assignment: CDR1 LGHDT and CDR2 YNNKEL (reference sequence). The CDR3 consists of 12 residues. V was pared by 3 bases and J by 6 bases, with 7 bases between. The multiple sclerosis control cohort comprised treatment-naive individuals presenting with stable or active relapsing-remitting disease. Random hexamers were used to reverse transcribe an amount of about 0.45 to 1 ug RNA. With immunoSEQ multiplex PCR, TCR beta CDR3 was amplified across 54 Vbeta and 13 Jbeta. TCRdb processed the immunoSEQ multiplex PCR reads anew with MiXCR; each CDR3 protein has one entry. There are 130,000 or so distinct CDR3 sequences in the sample; roughly 96% occur only once, and approximately 0.11% lies in the top ten. A note on this clonotype: Antigen specificity is unknown.

This receptor was identified in a human donor with multiple sclerosis. The sequenced material came from CD4+ T cells from PBMCs. The gene calls are TRBV3-1 and TRBJ2-3; D uncertain. The CDR3 DNA reads TGTGCCAGCAGCCAGACGATCGATACGCAGTATTTT. The encoded protein is CASSQTIDTQYF.